Each of the 28 T cell receptor beta chains below was sequenced from the same sample in a study of blood T cell repertoires in COVID-19. The repertoire was sequenced with immunoSEQ multiplex PCR; TCRdb's copy has only in-frame clones and lacks some. The sample yields about 48,000 clones, more than 70% seen once. Input material: peripheral blood. The source of these receptors is a woman in her sixties with acute or convalescent COVID-19.

This chain connects TRBV19 to TRBJ2-1, with unresolved D. The length of the CDR3 is 12 residues. Germline values: CDR1 LNHDA, CDR2 SQIVND (reference sequence). V lost 2 bases, J lost 8 bases, and 7 bases lay in between. CDR3 sequence (DNA): TGTGCCAGTAGTATAAGAGGCTATGAGCAGTTCTTC. It is translated as CASSIRGYEQFF.

The chain has TRBV5-6 and TRBJ1-2; D may be TRBD1 (5 bases). The germline V and J ends were trimmed by 4 bases and 1 base, with 14 bases remaining between them. The CDR3 loop spans 15 amino acids. Germline V gene sequence: CDR1 SGHDT, CDR2 YYEEEE. CDR3 sequence reads: CASSHGGRGNYGYTF. The CDR3 nucleotides are TGTGCCAGCAGCCATGGAGGGAGGGGTAACTATGGCTACACCTTC. The whole variable domain, filled in from reference TRBV5-6 and TRBJ1-2, reads DAGVTQSPTHLIKTRGQQVTLRCSPKSGHDTVSWYQQALGQGPQFIFQYYEEEERQRGNFPDRFSGHQFPNYSSELNVNALLLGDSALYLCASSHGGRGNYGYTFGSGTRLTVV.

CDR3 nucleotides: TGTGCCAGCTCGGGACTAGCGGGCGGTCAAGAGACCCAGTACTTC. It yields the protein CASSGLAGGQETQYF. The chain links TRBV28 to TRBJ2-5, with 12 bases matching TRBD2. Per germline, CDR1 MDHEN and CDR2 SYDVKM. The CDR3 totals 15 residues. With V trimmed by 8 bases and J by 2 bases, 6 bases remained unmatched.

This clone appeared a few times. The rearrangement joins TRBV9 to TRBJ1-1; D is possibly TRBD1 (5 bases). Germline V gives CDR1 SGDLS, CDR2 YYNGEE. Trimming cost V 4 bases and J 4 bases, with 11 bases left between them. The CDR3 contains 13 residues. The CDR3 bases are TGTGCCAGCAGCACGGGGGGACCCACTGAAGCTTTCTTT. Amino acid sequence: CASSTGGPTEAFF.

This chain's CDR3 is CSAVPRESYTF. The DNA of the CDR3 is TGCAGTGCCGTCCCCCGGGAGAGCTACACCTTC. The rearrangement links TRBV20-1 to TRBJ1-2; no firm D call. The CDR3 is made up of 11 amino acids. V was clipped by 6 bases and J by 9 bases, with 14 bases between them. Germline assignment: CDR1 DFQATT and CDR2 SNEGSKA (reference sequence).

This clone was observed once. The V and J genes are TRBV5-1 and TRBJ2-7; 7 bases are a match to TRBD2. Germline CDR1 is SGHRS and CDR2 is YFSETQ. CDR3 length: 16 amino acids. Trimming removed 3 bases from V and 1 base from J; junction bases left unmatched: 10. CDR3 sequence reads: CASSSLGGTASYEQYF. The CDR3 DNA sequence: TGCGCCAGCAGCTCTCTGGGGGGGACGGCGTCCTACGAGCAGTACTTC.

V and J are TRBV7-6 and TRBJ1-1, with 10 nucleotides matching TRBD1. The germline gives CDR1 SGHVS, CDR2 FNYEAQ. The CDR3 runs 15 residues. Trimming cost V 5 bases and J 6 bases; bases outside gene matches: 9. In DNA form, the CDR3 reads TGTGCCAGCAGCCGCAATCCCGGGACAGGGGCTGAAGCTTTCTTT. Its protein is CASSRNPGTGAEAFF. Together with reference TRBV7-6 and TRBJ1-1, the CDR3 gives the full variable domain: GAGVSQSPRYKVTKRGQDVALRCDPISGHVSLYWYRQALGQGPEFLTYFNYEAQQDKSGLPNDRFSAERPEGSISTLTIQRTEQRDSAMYRCASSRNPGTGAEAFFGQGTRLTVV.

V usage is TRBV13 and J usage is TRBJ2-7; 11 bases align to TRBD2. Germline V gene data show CDR1 as PRHDT and CDR2 as FYEKMQ (reference sequence). The CDR3 consists of 14 residues. V was clipped by 2 bases and J by 4 bases; unmatched bases: 1. This CDR3 is CASSLRLAGYEQYF. The CDR3 DNA follows: TGTGCCAGCAGCTTACGACTAGCGGGGTACGAGCAGTACTTC.

This chain uses TRBV10-3 with TRBJ1-1; D is unclear. CDR1 ENHRY and CDR2 SYGVKD come from the germline V gene. The ends were cut back, 8 bases at V and 3 bases at J, with 10 bases in the middle. The CDR3 covers 12 residues. The CDR3: CAIGGRDTEAFF. The CDR3 DNA reads as TGTGCCATCGGCGGGAGGGACACTGAAGCTTTCTTT.

The chain combines TRBV7-8 with TRBJ1-1, with TRBD1 identical over 9 bases. The CDR3 is 15 residues long. V gave up 3 bases and J gave up 3 bases; unmatched junction bases: 5. Germline V CDR1 and CDR2: SGHVS, FQNEAQ. This CDR3 reads CASSFRTGDDTEAFF. The CDR3 DNA sequence: TGTGCCAGCAGCTTCAGGACAGGGGATGACACTGAAGCTTTCTTT.

This chain links TRBV27 with TRBJ1-5, with a possible D match to TRBD1 (5 bases). CDR3 length: 16 amino acids. V lost 5 bases to trimming and J lost 2 bases, with 16 bases between them. Germline V gene sequence: CDR1 MNHEY, CDR2 SMNVEV (reference sequence). CDR3 loop: CASSLLPGGGNQPQHF. CDR3 coding DNA: TGTGCCAGCAGTCTACTCCCGGGGGGAGGCAATCAGCCCCAGCATTTT.

The chain uses TRBV6-6 and TRBJ1-1, with D perhaps TRBD1 (5 bases). Trimming took off 8 bases at V and 0 bases at J, with 10 bases between the two ends. From germline, CDR1 is MNHNY and CDR2 SVGAGI (reference sequence). This CDR3 spans 13 amino acids. CDR3 region: CASSKGVNTEAFF. Written as DNA, the CDR3 is TGTGCCAGCTCGAAAGGGGTGAACACTGAAGCTTTCTTT.

J is TRBJ1-2 and V is TRBV18; D remains ambiguous. V lost 3 bases to trimming and J lost 8 bases, with 13 bases between them. The CDR3 spans 13 residues. Germline-derived CDR1 and CDR2 are KGHSH and LQKENI. CDR3 amino acids: CASSPPGLRGYTF. In DNA form, the CDR3 reads TGTGCCAGCTCACCTCCGGGGTTGAGAGGCTACACCTTC.

The chain couples TRBV10-2 to TRBJ1-2, with a weak D call TRBD1 (5 bases). The germline gives CDR1 WSHSY, CDR2 SAAADI. There are 12 residues in the CDR3. V was clipped by 6 bases and J by 7 bases, with 12 bases between them. The DNA for the CDR3 is TGCGCCAGCAGGAACCAGGGTGGTGGCTACACCTTC. This gives the protein CASRNQGGGYTF.

This chain connects TRBV15 to TRBJ2-7, with 7 nucleotides matching TRBD1. This CDR3 is 13 amino acids long. CDR1 LNHNV and CDR2 YYDKDF come from the germline V gene (reference sequence). V was pared by 6 bases and J by 9 bases, with 11 bases of the junction left unmatched. CDR3 DNA: TGTGCCACCAGTGATACCGTCCACAGGGGGCAGTACTTC. Translated, it gives CATSDTVHRGQYF.

The V call is TRBV29-1, the J call TRBJ1-1; D may be TRBD1 (6 bases). The CDR3 loop spans 12 amino acids. Deletions cut 4 bases from V and 5 bases from J, with 11 bases between. Germline V gene lookup returns CDR1 SQVTM and CDR2 ANQGSEA. The CDR3 reads CSVGAGATEAFF. As DNA, the CDR3 is TGCAGCGTTGGGGCAGGGGCTACTGAAGCTTTCTTT.

Points on this clone: Mismatch with germline at one junction end may stem from a read error. The V call is TRBV7-7, the J call TRBJ2-1; 8 nucleotides line up with TRBD2. Germline CDR1 is SSHAT and CDR2 is FNYEAQ (reference sequence). The length of the CDR3 is 17 residues. CDR3 protein: CASSLSNRPGGNNEQFF. CDR3 nucleotides: TGTGCTAGCAGCTTATCCAACCGACCGGGAGGGAACAATGAGCAGTTCTTC.

The V call is TRBV27, the J call TRBJ1-1; TRBD1 agrees at 8 bases. V was pared by 3 bases and J by 6 bases, with 3 bases of the junction left unmatched. This CDR3 spans 13 amino acids. CDR1 MNHEY and CDR2 SMNVEV come from the germline V gene (reference sequence). The CDR3 DNA is TGTGCCAGCAGTTTCGGACAGGGCGCTGAAGCTTTCTTT. This sequence encodes CASSFGQGAEAFF.

The V and J genes are TRBV6-1 and TRBJ1-4, with D possibly TRBD1 on 5 matching bases. This CDR3 spans 15 amino acids. Per the germline V gene, CDR1 is MNHNS and CDR2 is SASEGT. The ends were cut back, 0 bases at V and 3 bases at J, with 8 bases in the middle. CDR3 nucleotides: TGTGCCAGCAGTGAAGCGCTAGGGGCTAATGAAAAACTGTTTTTT. It specifies CASSEALGANEKLFF.

This clone was found once. CDR3 protein: CASSHSGRVNEQFF. The CDR3 DNA sequence: TGTGCCAGCAGCCATAGCGGGAGGGTCAATGAGCAGTTCTTC. This chain connects TRBV7-8 to TRBJ2-1; 11 bases fit TRBD2. Germline trimming cut 5 bases from V and 6 bases from J; bases unmatched to any gene: 3. This CDR3 has 14 amino acids. Germline lookup yields CDR1 SGHVS and CDR2 FQNEAQ.

The J gene is TRBJ1-5, the V gene TRBV15; unclear D gene. The CDR3 length is 14 residues. Germline assignment: CDR1 LNHNV and CDR2 YYDKDF (reference sequence). Trimming took off 3 bases at V and 8 bases at J, with 14 bases between the two ends. The CDR3 coding sequence is TGTGCCACCAGCAGGGAAGGTGAGGAAGAGCCCCAGCATTTT. It translates to CATSREGEEEPQHF.

The chain has TRBV6-5 and TRBJ2-6; maybe TRBD2 (5 bases). With 9 bases removed from V and 4 bases from J, the gap between germline ends came to 10 bases. From germline, CDR1 is MNHEY and CDR2 SVGAGI. The CDR3 covers 13 residues. The CDR3 sequence is CASVGAGANVLTF. CDR3 DNA sequence: TGTGCCAGTGTGGGAGCGGGGGCCAACGTCCTGACTTTC.

The V call is TRBV15, the J call TRBJ1-1; D is possibly TRBD1 (5 bases). Germline V gene lookup returns CDR1 LNHNV and CDR2 YYDKDF (reference sequence). The CDR3 is made up of 13 amino acids. V was pared by 5 bases and J by 7 bases, with 14 bases between. CDR3 in amino acids: CATSEAGVVEAFF. For the CDR3, the DNA is TGTGCCACCAGCGAAGCGGGGGTTGTTGAAGCTTTCTTT.

The chain uses TRBV4-2 and TRBJ2-7; TRBD2 matches at 7 bases. The CDR3 spans 14 residues. J was trimmed by 3 bases and V by 0 bases; bases with no gene match: 2. The germline V gene has CDR1 LGHNA and CDR2 YNFKEQ. CDR3 protein: CASSQEAGYYEQYF. The CDR3 coding sequence is TGTGCCAGCAGCCAAGAAGCGGGGTACTACGAGCAGTACTTC.

The chain recombines TRBV2 with TRBJ1-1, with D tentatively TRBD1 (5 bases). Germline V gene lookup returns CDR1 SNHLY and CDR2 FYNNEI. The germline V and J ends were trimmed by 4 bases and 0 bases, with 15 bases remaining between them. The CDR3 runs to 16 residues. In nucleotides, the CDR3 is TGTGCCAGCAGTGGAGAGACGGACAACCTGAACACTGAAGCTTTCTTT. Its protein product is CASSGETDNLNTEAFF.

V is TRBV3-1 (or the pseudogene TRBV3-2) and J is TRBJ2-3; the D gene is possibly TRBD1 (6 bases). Trimming removed 3 bases at V and 4 bases at J, with 14 bases between. The CDR3 runs to 15 residues. In germline, CDR1 is LGHDT, CDR2 YNNKEL (reference sequence). The DNA of the CDR3 is TGTGCCAGCAGCCAGACGGGGACAAGAGCAGATACGCAGTATTTT. Translation: CASSQTGTRADTQYF.

The chain joins TRBV2 to TRBJ2-5; TRBD1 aligns across 8 bases. Germline-derived CDR1 and CDR2 are SNHLY and FYNNEI. V shed 6 bases, J shed 5 bases, and the junction held 8 bases outside the gene matches. There are 14 residues in the CDR3. CDR3 loop: CASREAGGYETQYF. CDR3 bases: TGTGCCAGCAGAGAGGCAGGGGGCTATGAGACCCAGTACTTC.

This clone has a single count. The rearrangement links TRBV7-3 to TRBJ2-4; maybe TRBD2 (6 bases). This CDR3 contains 13 residues. The germline V gene encodes CDR1 SGHTA and CDR2 FQGTGA. Deletions cut 5 bases from V and 9 bases from J, with 14 bases between. The CDR3 coding sequence is TGTGCCAGCAGCCCGCGGGGAGAGGGCATTCAGTACTTC. As protein: CASSPRGEGIQYF.